This T cell receptor (beta chain) was captured by sequencing in a study of blood T cells in healthy people across ages. General study findings and limits: Roughly linear declines in TCR beta diversity per million T cells occurred with age.

The CDR3 spans 17 residues. V lost 0 bases and J lost 1, with 16 bases in between. Germline CDR1 and CDR2: SGHDN and FVKESK. As concerns this clonotype: Its antigen is not known.

Next came a second PCR, run for about 7 to 12 cycles, which used a sample-barcoded 5' primer along with a J-beta primer mix. A single record per CDR3 protein comes from TCRdb applying MiXCR to the 5' RACE reads. The sample contains about 720,000 distinct CDR3 sequences, about 24% of which appear only once. Researchers collected 7.5 to 10 milliliters of peripheral blood from every single donor. This receptor was obtained from a man in his sixties or seventies in good health. The sequenced material came from blood. The chain is built from TRBV14 and TRBJ2-7, with a weak D call TRBD2 (5 bases). The CDR3 region is CASSQDLGGYESYEQYF. DNA of the CDR3: TGTGCCAGCAGCCAAGATCTCGGAGGATATGAATCCTACGAGCAGTACTTC.